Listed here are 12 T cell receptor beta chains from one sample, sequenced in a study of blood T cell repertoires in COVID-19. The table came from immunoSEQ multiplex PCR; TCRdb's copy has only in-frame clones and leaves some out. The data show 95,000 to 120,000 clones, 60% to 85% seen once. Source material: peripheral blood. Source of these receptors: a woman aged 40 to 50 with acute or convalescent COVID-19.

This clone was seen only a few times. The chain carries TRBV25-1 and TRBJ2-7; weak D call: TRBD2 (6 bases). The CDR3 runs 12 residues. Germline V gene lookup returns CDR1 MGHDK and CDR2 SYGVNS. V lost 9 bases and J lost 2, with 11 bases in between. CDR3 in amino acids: CARGWGAYEQYF. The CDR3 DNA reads TGTGCCAGGGGGTGGGGGGCCTACGAGCAGTACTTC.

The CDR3 is CASSTGGEDYGYTF. The CDR3 DNA reads TGTGCCAGCAGTACAGGGGGCGAGGACTATGGCTACACCTTC. This chain uses TRBV6-5 with TRBJ1-2; 9 bases fit TRBD1. CDR3 size: 14 residues. V lost 5 bases and J lost 3; bases outside the gene matches: 4. CDR1 is MNHEY, CDR2 SVGAGI, per germline.

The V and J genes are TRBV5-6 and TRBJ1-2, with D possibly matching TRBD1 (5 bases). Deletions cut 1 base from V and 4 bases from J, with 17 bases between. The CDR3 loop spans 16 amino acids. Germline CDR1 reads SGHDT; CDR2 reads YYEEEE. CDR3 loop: CASSLNRGGWSYGYTF. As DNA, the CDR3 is TGTGCCAGCAGCTTGAATAGGGGAGGTTGGAGCTATGGCTACACCTTC.

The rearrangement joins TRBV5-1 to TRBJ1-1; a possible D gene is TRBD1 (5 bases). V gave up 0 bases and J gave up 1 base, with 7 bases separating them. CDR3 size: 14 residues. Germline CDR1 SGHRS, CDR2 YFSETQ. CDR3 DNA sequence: TGCGCCAGCAGCTTGGCCGGGGGGAACACTGAAGCTTTCTTT. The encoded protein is CASSLAGGNTEAFF.

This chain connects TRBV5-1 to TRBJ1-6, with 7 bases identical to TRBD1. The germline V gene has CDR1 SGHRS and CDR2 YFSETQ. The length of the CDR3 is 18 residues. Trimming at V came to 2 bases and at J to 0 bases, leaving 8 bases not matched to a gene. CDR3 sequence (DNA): TGCGCCAGCAGCTTTTCGCCGGGACAGAACTCCTATAATTCACCCCTCCACTTT. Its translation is CASSFSPGQNSYNSPLHF. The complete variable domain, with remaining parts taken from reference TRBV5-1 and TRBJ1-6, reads KAGVTQTPRYLIKTRGQQVTLSCSPISGHRSVSWYQQTPGQGLQFLFEYFSETQRNKGNFPGRFSGRQFSNSRSEMNVSTLELGDSALYLCASSFSPGQNSYNSPLHFGNGTRLTVT.

The CDR3: CASSIETSGGSKQFF. The DNA for the CDR3 is TGTGCCAGTAGTATAGAGACTAGCGGGGGGAGTAAGCAGTTCTTC. The rearrangement links TRBV19 to TRBJ2-1; 13 bases match TRBD2. The CDR3 length is 15 residues. Germline CDR1 is LNHDA and CDR2 is SQIVND (reference sequence). Trimming took 0 bases from V and 11 from J; bases not matched to a gene: 4.

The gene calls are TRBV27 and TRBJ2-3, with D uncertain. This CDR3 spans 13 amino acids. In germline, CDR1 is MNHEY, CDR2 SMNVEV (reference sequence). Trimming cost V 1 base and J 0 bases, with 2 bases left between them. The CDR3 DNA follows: TGTGCCAGCAGTTTATTAAGCACAGATACGCAGTATTTT. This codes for CASSLLSTDTQYF.

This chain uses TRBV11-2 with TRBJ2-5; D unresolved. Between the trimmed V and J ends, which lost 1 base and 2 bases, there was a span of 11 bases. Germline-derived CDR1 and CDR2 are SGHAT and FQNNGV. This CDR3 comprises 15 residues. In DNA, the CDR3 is TGTGCCAGCAGCTTAGTATTTGGCAAACAAGAGACCCAGTACTTC. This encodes CASSLVFGKQETQYF. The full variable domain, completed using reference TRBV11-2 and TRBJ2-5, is EAGVAQSPRYKIIEKRQSVAFWCNPISGHATLYWYQQILGQGPKLLIQFQNNGVVDDSQLPKDRFSAERLKGVDSTLKIQPAKLEDSAVYLCASSLVFGKQETQYFGPGTRLLVL.

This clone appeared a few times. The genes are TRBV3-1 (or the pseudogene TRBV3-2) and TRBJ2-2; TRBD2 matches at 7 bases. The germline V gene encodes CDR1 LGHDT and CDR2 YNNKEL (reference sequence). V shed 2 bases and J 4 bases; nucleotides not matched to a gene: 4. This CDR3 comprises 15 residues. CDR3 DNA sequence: TGTGCCAGCAGCCAACTGGGAGGGAGCACCGGGGAGCTGTTTTTT. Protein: CASSQLGGSTGELFF.

CDR3 DNA sequence: TGTGCCAGCAGTGTAGCACGGAGCTATGGCTACACCTTC. Translated: CASSVARSYGYTF. The chain combines TRBV2 with TRBJ1-2, with D hard to call. Trimming pared 4 bases from V and 4 bases from J, leaving 10 bases between. The CDR3 extends over 13 amino acids. Germline V gene lookup returns CDR1 SNHLY and CDR2 FYNNEI.

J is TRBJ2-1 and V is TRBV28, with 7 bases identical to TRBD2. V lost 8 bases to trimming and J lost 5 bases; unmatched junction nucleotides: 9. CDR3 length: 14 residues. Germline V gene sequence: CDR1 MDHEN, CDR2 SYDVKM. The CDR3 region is CASFSLGGDNEQFF. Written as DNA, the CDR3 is TGTGCCAGCTTTAGTTTGGGGGGGGACAATGAGCAGTTCTTC.

This CDR3 is CASSRGTGYGYTF. CDR3 DNA: TGTGCCAGCAGTCGCGGGACAGGTTATGGCTACACCTTC. The chain carries TRBV6-5 and TRBJ1-2, with 8 nucleotides matching TRBD1. This CDR3 contains 13 residues. The J segment lost 5 bases and the V segment lost 5 bases, leaving 4 bases of the junction unmatched. The germline gives CDR1 MNHEY, CDR2 SVGAGI.